These 11 T cell receptor beta chains share one sample of origin, sequenced in a study of cytomegalovirus exposure and HLA in healthy donors (dated by TCRdb to the late 2010s). Library preparation was by the immunoSEQ multiplex PCR assay. For the multiplex PCR, a mixture combining 60 forward primers for TCR Vbeta segments and 13 reverse primers for TCR Jbeta segments was used. TCRdb provides this immuneACCESS table in a form limited to in-frame rearrangements. Some clones are lacking; in checked studies, under half of them reflect an unresolved V gene, and why the rest are absent is not known. This sample comprises some 220,000 clones, approximately 78% of them detected only once. The ten largest account for 0.47% of the sample. The sequenced material came from PBMCs. Receptors originate from a boy aged 5-17 years in good health and CMV-seronegative.

The V and J genes are TRBV4-1 and TRBJ2-3; TRBD2 is a possible D gene (7 bases). The V and J ends lost 0 bases and 6 bases respectively, with 16 bases between them. Germline CDR1 MGHRA, CDR2 YSYEKL. This CDR3 has 16 amino acids. CDR3: CASSQDDRGGRDTQYF. The CDR3 region has the DNA TGCGCCAGCAGCCAAGATGATAGGGGGGGGAGGGATACGCAGTATTTT.

This chain connects TRBV27 to TRBJ1-5; 7 nucleotides agree with TRBD1. The CDR3 loop spans 14 amino acids. The germline gives CDR1 MNHEY, CDR2 SMNVEV (reference sequence). V shed 5 bases and J 6 bases; nucleotides not matched to a gene: 7. The CDR3 reads CASSDDRAGQPQHF. The DNA for the CDR3 is TGTGCCAGCAGTGACGACAGGGCAGGTCAGCCCCAGCATTTT.

This chain connects TRBV11-3 to TRBJ1-1; 8 bases match TRBD1. Germline V lookup: CDR1 SGHNT, CDR2 YENEEA. The V segment lost 5 bases and the J segment 5 bases; nucleotides outside the gene matches: 7. This CDR3 is 14 amino acids long. The CDR3 here is CASSGQGQDTEAFF. The CDR3 DNA reads TGTGCCAGCAGCGGCCAGGGACAGGATACTGAAGCTTTCTTT. Full variable domain (rest looked up from reference TRBV11-3 and TRBJ1-1): EAGVVQSPRYKIIEKKQPVAFWCNPISGHNTLYWYLQNLGQGPELLIRYENEEAVDDSQLPKDRFSAERLKGVDSTLKIQPAELGDSAVYLCASSGQGQDTEAFFGQGTRLTVV.

This chain joins TRBV11-3 and TRBJ2-5, with a possible D match to TRBD2 (6 bases). CDR1 is SGHNT and CDR2 is YENEEA in the germline V gene. Trimming cost V 5 bases and J 5 bases, with 18 bases left between them. This CDR3 has 15 residues. CDR3 loop: CASSLYWGREETQYF. CDR3 sequence (DNA): TGTGCCAGCAGCCTCTATTGGGGCCGGGAGGAGACCCAGTACTTC.

As DNA, the CDR3 is TGTGCCAGCAGCTTAATAGCGGGGTCTCGTGAGCAGTACTTC. It codes for CASSLIAGSREQYF. The chain couples TRBV7-2 to TRBJ2-7; 8 bases fit TRBD2. Germline V gene sequence: CDR1 SGHTA, CDR2 FQGNSA. The CDR3 has 14 residues. The J segment lost 7 bases and the V segment lost 2 bases, leaving 7 bases of the junction unmatched.

CDR3 residues: CASSETGESGNTIYF. The CDR3 DNA follows: TGTGCCAGCAGCGAAACGGGGGAATCTGGAAACACCATATATTTT. The chain recombines TRBV13 with TRBJ1-3; D might be TRBD1 (5 bases). Per germline, CDR1 PRHDT and CDR2 FYEKMQ (reference sequence). This CDR3 comprises 15 residues. The V gene lost 5 bases and the J gene lost 1 base, with 12 bases spanning the gap.

This chain uses TRBV11-3 with TRBJ2-5, with 8 bases fitting TRBD1. The CDR3 sequence is 15 residues long. Losses at the gene ends were 5 bases for V and 2 bases for J; bases not matched to a gene: 7. Germline CDR1 is SGHNT and CDR2 is YENEEA. CDR3 DNA sequence: TGTGCCAGCAGCCCACGACAGGGGAGGCAAGAGACCCAGTACTTC. This gives the protein CASSPRQGRQETQYF.

V gene TRBV6-4 combines with J gene TRBJ1-1; tentatively, D is TRBD1 (6 bases). The CDR3 runs to 16 residues. Trimming cost V 6 bases and J 1 base, with 18 bases left between them. Germline CDR1 is MRHNA and CDR2 is SNTAGT. CDR3 bases: TGTGCCAGCAGAACCTCTTACAGGGATTCGAACACTGAAGCTTTCTTT. It yields the protein CASRTSYRDSNTEAFF.

The V gene is TRBV15, the J gene TRBJ1-5; D unresolved. The CDR3 is 16 amino acids. V was pared by 5 bases and J by 4 bases, with 18 bases between. Germline CDR1 LNHNV, CDR2 YYDKDF (reference sequence). Here the CDR3 DNA reads TGTGCCACCAGCCGGGAACCGACTGCGTGGAATCAGCCCCAGCATTTT. Translated, it gives CATSREPTAWNQPQHF.

The genes are TRBV6-4 and TRBJ2-1; 12 nucleotides align to TRBD1. Per the germline V gene, CDR1 is MRHNA and CDR2 is SNTAGT. The CDR3 loop spans 14 amino acids. V shed 3 bases, J shed 10 bases, and the junction held 4 bases outside the gene matches. Written as DNA, the CDR3 is TGTGCCAGCAGTGAGGGACAGGGGGCTGAAGAGCAGTTCTTC. Its protein is CASSEGQGAEEQFF.

This chain connects TRBV5-6 to TRBJ2-7; 8 positions agree with TRBD2. Germline loops: CDR1 SGHDT, CDR2 YYEEEE. After removal of 4 bases from V and 0 bases from J, the junction contained 6 bases not matched to a gene. The CDR3 is 15 residues long. CDR3 DNA: TGTGCCAGCAGCCCCAGCGGGAGTTCCTCCTACGAGCAGTACTTC. Its translation is CASSPSGSSSYEQYF. The whole variable domain, remainder taken from reference TRBV5-6 and TRBJ2-7, is DAGVTQSPTHLIKTRGQQVTLRCSPKSGHDTVSWYQQALGQGPQFIFQYYEEEERQRGNFPDRFSGHQFPNYSSELNVNALLLGDSALYLCASSPSGSSSYEQYFGPGTRLTVT.